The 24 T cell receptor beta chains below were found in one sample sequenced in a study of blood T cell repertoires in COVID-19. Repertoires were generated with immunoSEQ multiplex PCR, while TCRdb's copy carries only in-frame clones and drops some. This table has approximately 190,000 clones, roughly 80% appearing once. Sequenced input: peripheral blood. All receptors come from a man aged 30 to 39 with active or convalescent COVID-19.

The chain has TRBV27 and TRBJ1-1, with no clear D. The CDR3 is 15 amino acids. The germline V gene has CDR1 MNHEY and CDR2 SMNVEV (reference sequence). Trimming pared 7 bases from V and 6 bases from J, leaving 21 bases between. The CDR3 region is CASTTHQWPGAEAFF. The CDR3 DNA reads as TGTGCCAGCACCACCCACCAGTGGCCCGGGGCTGAAGCTTTCTTT.

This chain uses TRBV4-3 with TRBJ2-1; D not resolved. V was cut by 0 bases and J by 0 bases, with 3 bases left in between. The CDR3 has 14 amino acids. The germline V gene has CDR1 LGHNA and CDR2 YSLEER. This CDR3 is CASSQELSYNEQFF. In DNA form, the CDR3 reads TGCGCCAGCAGCCAAGAACTCTCCTACAATGAGCAGTTCTTC.

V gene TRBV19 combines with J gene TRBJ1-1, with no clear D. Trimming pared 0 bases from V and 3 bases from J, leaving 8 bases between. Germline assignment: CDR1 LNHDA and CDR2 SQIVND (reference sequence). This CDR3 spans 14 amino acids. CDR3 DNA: TGTGCCAGTAGTATAGATCACGGTGACACTGAAGCTTTCTTT. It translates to CASSIDHGDTEAFF.

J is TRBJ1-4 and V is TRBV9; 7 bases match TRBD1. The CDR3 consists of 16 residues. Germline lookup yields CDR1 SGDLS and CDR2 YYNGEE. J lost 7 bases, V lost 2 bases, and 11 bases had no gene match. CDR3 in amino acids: CASSVGTDKRGEKLFF. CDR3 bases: TGTGCCAGCAGCGTTGGGACAGATAAAAGGGGTGAAAAACTGTTTTTT.

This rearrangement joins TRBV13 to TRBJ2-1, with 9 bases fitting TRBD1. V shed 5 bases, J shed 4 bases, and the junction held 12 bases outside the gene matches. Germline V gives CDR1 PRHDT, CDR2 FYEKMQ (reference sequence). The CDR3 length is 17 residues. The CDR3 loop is CASSPARTGGLYNEQFF. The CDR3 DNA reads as TGTGCCAGCAGCCCCGCACGTACAGGGGGCTTGTACAATGAGCAGTTCTTC.

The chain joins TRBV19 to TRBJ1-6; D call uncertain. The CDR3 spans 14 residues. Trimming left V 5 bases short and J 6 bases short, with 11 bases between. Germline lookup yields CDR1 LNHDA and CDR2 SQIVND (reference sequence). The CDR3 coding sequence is TGTGCCAGTAGTTCCAGGTCGGCTAATTCACCCCTCCACTTT. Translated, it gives CASSSRSANSPLHF.

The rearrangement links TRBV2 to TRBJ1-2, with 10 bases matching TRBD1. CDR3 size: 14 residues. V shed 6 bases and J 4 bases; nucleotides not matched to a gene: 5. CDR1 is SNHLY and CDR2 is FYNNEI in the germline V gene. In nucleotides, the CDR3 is TGTGCCAGCAGCGGGACAGGGGTCTCCTATGGCTACACCTTC. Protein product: CASSGTGVSYGYTF.

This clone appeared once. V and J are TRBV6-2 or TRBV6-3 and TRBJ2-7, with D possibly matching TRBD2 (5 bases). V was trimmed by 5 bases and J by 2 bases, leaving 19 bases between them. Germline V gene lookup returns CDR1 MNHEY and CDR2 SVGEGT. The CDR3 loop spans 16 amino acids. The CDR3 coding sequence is TGTGCCAGCAGTAACCCCTGGGAGATCGGAGCCTACGAGCAGTACTTC. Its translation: CASSNPWEIGAYEQYF.

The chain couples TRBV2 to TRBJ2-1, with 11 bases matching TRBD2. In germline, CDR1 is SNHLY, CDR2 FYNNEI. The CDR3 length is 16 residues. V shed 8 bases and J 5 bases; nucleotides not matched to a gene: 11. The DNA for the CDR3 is TGTGCCAGCTTAAGAACTCTAGCGGGAGGCGACAATGAGCAGTTCTTC. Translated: CASLRTLAGGDNEQFF.

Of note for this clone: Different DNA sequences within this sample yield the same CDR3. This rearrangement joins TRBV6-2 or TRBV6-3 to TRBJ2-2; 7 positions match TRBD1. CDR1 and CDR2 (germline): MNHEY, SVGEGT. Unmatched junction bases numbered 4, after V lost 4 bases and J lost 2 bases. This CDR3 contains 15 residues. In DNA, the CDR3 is TGTGCCAGCAGTTCGTACAGGGGTAACACCGGGGAGCTGTTTTTT. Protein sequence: CASSSYRGNTGELFF.

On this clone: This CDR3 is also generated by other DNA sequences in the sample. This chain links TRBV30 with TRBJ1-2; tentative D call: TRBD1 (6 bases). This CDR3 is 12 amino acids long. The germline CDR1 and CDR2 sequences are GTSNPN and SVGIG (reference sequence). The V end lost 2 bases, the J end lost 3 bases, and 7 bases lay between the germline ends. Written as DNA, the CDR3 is TGTGCCTGGAGTACAGGGTACTATGGCTACACCTTC. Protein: CAWSTGYYGYTF.

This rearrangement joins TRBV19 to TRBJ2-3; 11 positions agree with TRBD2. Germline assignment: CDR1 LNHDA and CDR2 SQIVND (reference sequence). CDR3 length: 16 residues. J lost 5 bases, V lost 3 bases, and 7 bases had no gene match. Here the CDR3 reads CASSIGGLAGGDTQYF. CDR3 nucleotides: TGTGCCAGTAGTATTGGGGGCCTAGCGGGAGGAGATACGCAGTATTTT.

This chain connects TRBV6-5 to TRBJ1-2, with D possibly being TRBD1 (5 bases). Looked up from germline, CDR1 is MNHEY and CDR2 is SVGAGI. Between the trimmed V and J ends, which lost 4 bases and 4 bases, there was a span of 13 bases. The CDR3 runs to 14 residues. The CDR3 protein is CASSSSTETYGYTF. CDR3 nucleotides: TGTGCCAGCAGTTCCTCGACAGAGACCTATGGCTACACCTTC.

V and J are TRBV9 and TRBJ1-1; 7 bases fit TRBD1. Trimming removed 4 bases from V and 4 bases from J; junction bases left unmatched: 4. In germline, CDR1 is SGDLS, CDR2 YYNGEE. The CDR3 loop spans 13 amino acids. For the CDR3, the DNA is TGTGCCAGCAGCACTCAGGGGGGCACTGAAGCTTTCTTT. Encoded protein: CASSTQGGTEAFF. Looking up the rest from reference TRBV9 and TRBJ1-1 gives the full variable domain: DSGVTQTPKHLITATGQRVTLRCSPRSGDLSVYWYQQSLDQGLQFLIQYYNGEERAKGNILERFSAQQFPDLHSELNLSSLELGDSALYFCASSTQGGTEAFFGQGTRLTVV.

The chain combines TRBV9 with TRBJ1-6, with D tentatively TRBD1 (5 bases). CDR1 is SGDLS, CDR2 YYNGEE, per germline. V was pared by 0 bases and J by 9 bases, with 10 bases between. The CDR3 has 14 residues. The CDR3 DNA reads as TGTGCCAGCAGCGTAGTGGCCGGGGGTTCACCCCTCCACTTT. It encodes CASSVVAGGSPLHF.

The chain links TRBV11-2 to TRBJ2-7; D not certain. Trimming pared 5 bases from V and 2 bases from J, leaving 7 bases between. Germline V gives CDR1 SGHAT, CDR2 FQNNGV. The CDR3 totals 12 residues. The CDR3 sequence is CASSQGAYEQYV. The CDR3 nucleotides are TGTGCCAGCAGCCAAGGAGCCTACGAGCAGTACGTC.

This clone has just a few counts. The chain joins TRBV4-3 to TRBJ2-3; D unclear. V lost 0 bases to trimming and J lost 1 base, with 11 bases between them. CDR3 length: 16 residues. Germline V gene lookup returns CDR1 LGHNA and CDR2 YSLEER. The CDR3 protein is CASSQDPIAGTDTQYF. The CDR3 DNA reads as TGCGCCAGCAGCCAAGATCCAATAGCTGGCACAGATACGCAGTATTTT.

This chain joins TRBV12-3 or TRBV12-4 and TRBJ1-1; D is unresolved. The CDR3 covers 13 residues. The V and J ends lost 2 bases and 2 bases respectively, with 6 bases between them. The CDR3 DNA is TGTGCCAGCAGTTTATTAGCCAACACTGAAGCTTTCTTT. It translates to CASSLLANTEAFF.

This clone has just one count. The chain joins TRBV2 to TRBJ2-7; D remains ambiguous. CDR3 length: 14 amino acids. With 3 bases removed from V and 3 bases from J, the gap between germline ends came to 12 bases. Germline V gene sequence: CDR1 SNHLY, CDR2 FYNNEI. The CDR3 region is CASSDLDILYEQYF. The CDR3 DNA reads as TGTGCCAGCAGTGATCTAGATATTCTCTACGAGCAGTACTTC.

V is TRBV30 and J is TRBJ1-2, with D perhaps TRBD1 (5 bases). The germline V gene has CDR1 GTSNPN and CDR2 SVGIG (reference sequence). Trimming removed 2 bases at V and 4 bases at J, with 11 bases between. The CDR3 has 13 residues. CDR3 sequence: CAWSTGGIYGYTF. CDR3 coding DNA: TGTGCCTGGAGTACCGGGGGAATCTATGGCTACACCTTC.

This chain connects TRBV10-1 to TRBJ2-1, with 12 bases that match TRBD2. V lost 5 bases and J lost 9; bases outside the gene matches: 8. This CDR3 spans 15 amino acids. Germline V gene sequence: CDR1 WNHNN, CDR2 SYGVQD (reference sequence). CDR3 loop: CASSRDLAGGAEQFF. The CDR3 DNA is TGCGCCAGCAGTCGAGACCTAGCGGGAGGGGCTGAGCAGTTCTTC.

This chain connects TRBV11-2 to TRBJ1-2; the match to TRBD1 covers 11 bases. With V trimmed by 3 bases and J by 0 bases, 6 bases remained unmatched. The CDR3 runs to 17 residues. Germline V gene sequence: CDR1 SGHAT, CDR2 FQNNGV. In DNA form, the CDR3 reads TGTGCCAGCAGCTTGGACAGGGGGCCGTCGACTAACTATGGCTACACCTTC. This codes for CASSLDRGPSTNYGYTF.

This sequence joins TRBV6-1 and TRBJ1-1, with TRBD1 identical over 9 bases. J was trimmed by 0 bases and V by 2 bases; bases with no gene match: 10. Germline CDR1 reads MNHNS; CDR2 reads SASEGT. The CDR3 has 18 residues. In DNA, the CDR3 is TGTGCCAGCAGTGAAAACTTTTGGGGACAGGGATTGAACACTGAAGCTTTCTTT. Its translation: CASSENFWGQGLNTEAFF.

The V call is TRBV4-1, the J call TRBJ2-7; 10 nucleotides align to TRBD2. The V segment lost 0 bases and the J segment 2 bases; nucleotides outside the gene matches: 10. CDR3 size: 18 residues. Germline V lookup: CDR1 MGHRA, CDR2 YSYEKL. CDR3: CASSQEGASGRRTYEQYF. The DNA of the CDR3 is TGCGCCAGCAGCCAAGAAGGGGCTAGCGGGAGACGAACCTACGAGCAGTACTTC.